The 11 T cell receptor beta chains given below trace back to one sample, sequenced in a study of T cells in Graves' hyperthyroidism and ophthalmopathy. TCR beta CDR3 regions were amplified from RNA transcripts. HTBI primers were employed in a first-round RT-PCR of the TCR CDR3. TCRdb used MiXCR to reprocess the multiplex PCR reads, holding one entry per CDR3 protein. The sample records over 700,000 distinct CDR3 sequences, around a sixth being singletons. The sample consisted of blood. All receptors derive from a woman between 50 and 59 years old with Graves' hyperthyroidism that later progressed to Graves' ophthalmopathy.

Many counts were recorded for this clonotype. This chain joins TRBV12-3 or TRBV12-4 and TRBJ2-5; the match to TRBD2 covers 11 bases. Trimming at V came to 7 bases and at J to 5 bases, leaving 6 bases not matched to a gene. The CDR3 is 14 amino acids. In nucleotides, the CDR3 is TGTGCCAGCACCAATAGCGGGGGGGGCGAGACCCAGTACTTC. Encoded protein: CASTNSGGGETQYF.

Here the CDR3 reads CASSYSRGISGGTTDTQYF. The DNA for the CDR3 is TGTGCCAGCAGTTACTCGCGGGGAATCAGCGGGGGAACCACAGATACGCAGTATTTT. V usage is TRBV6-5 and J usage is TRBJ2-3; 8 nucleotides match TRBD2. Per the germline V gene, CDR1 is MNHEY and CDR2 is SVGAGI. Unmatched junction bases numbered 13, after V lost 0 bases and J lost 2 bases. CDR3 length equals 19 residues.

This chain uses TRBV6-2 or TRBV6-3 with TRBJ2-1; D remains unclear. Trimming removed 6 bases at V and 3 bases at J, with 18 bases between. CDR1 is MNHEY and CDR2 is SVGEGT in the germline V gene. This CDR3 has 16 amino acids. The CDR3 nucleotides read TGTGCCAGCAGCGATCAGACCAGCGCTTTCTACAATGAGCAGTTCTTC. It codes for CASSDQTSAFYNEQFF.

The gene calls are TRBV4-1 and TRBJ2-5; D is perhaps TRBD1 (6 bases). Germline V lookup: CDR1 MGHRA, CDR2 YSYEKL. V shed 1 base and J shed 1 base, with 16 bases lying between them. There are 17 residues in the CDR3. Here the CDR3 DNA reads TGCGCCAGCAGCCAAGCCCCGACAGGCACACCCCAAGAGACCCAGTACTTC. Protein: CASSQAPTGTPQETQYF.

This clonotype was seen only a few times. The V call is TRBV9, the J call TRBJ2-5; TRBD1 or TRBD2 may be the D gene (5 bases each). Germline V gene data show CDR1 as SGDLS and CDR2 as YYNGEE. This CDR3 spans 14 amino acids. V lost 4 bases and J lost 6, with 16 bases in between. This CDR3 reads CASSPRDLLKTQYF. DNA of the CDR3: TGTGCCAGCAGCCCCCGGGACCTTTTGAAGACCCAGTACTTC.

This clonotype was detected only a few times. This chain uses TRBV4-1 with TRBJ1-1; D not resolved. This CDR3 spans 15 amino acids. The V end lost 0 bases, the J end lost 4 bases, and 12 bases lay between the germline ends. Germline V gives CDR1 MGHRA, CDR2 YSYEKL. The CDR3 loop reads CASSQDSPYPTEAFF. CDR3 in DNA: TGCGCCAGCAGCCAAGATTCACCCTACCCCACTGAAGCTTTCTTT.

This clonotype was seen repeatedly, ten times or more. The chain employs TRBV2 and TRBJ2-7; D call uncertain. The CDR3 extends over 15 amino acids. The V end lost 2 bases, the J end lost 0 bases, and 11 bases lay between the germline ends. The germline V gene has CDR1 SNHLY and CDR2 FYNNEI. The CDR3 coding sequence is TGTGCCAGCAGTGAAATGGGCAGGAGCTCCTACGAGCAGTACTTC. Encoded protein: CASSEMGRSSYEQYF.

This clonotype was recorded at least ten times. The chain joins TRBV2 to TRBJ2-1; D gene unclear. The CDR3 consists of 14 residues. CDR1 and CDR2 from the germline V gene are SNHLY and FYNNEI. The V end lost 2 bases, the J end lost 6 bases, and 11 bases lay between the germline ends. The CDR3 reads CASSESSRFNEQFF. CDR3 in DNA: TGTGCCAGCAGTGAATCATCTAGATTCAATGAGCAGTTCTTC.

The chain uses TRBV7-9 and TRBJ2-5; 11 bases match TRBD2. Germline CDR1 and CDR2: SEHNR and FQNEAQ (reference sequence). The CDR3 totals 17 residues. With V trimmed by 7 bases and J by 1 base, 11 bases remained unmatched. The CDR3 DNA reads TGTGCCAGCACCCAATGGGTCGGGACTAGCGGCCAAGAGACCCAGTACTTC. Translated, it gives CASTQWVGTSGQETQYF.

This clonotype came up many times. The chain links TRBV6-1 to TRBJ1-5; D might be TRBD1 (6 bases). Trimming cost V 2 bases and J 4 bases, with 15 bases left between them. Germline CDR1 is MNHNS and CDR2 is SASEGT. The CDR3 covers 16 residues. CDR3 nucleotides: TGTGCCAGCAGTGAAAGAGGAGGGGGAGGTAATCAGCCCCAGCATTTT. Residues: CASSERGGGGNQPQHF.

Regarding this clonotype: A much larger clone lies a single base off, so this may be a read error. The chain joins TRBV12-3 or TRBV12-4 to TRBJ1-2; 10 bases agree with TRBD1. Losses at the gene ends were 7 bases for V and 8 bases for J; bases not matched to a gene: 10. The CDR3 contains 14 residues. CDR3 amino acids: CASIQTGTGEGYTF. The CDR3 DNA sequence: TGTGCCAGCATCCAGACCGGGACAGGGGAAGGCTACACCTTC.